This T cell receptor (beta chain) comes out of a study of T-cell memory formation after mild COVID-19. Study background: TCR clusters largely stayed donor specific. Study observations and caveats: The pre-infection memory compartment contained some responding clones, suggesting cross-reactive memory joined. Among clones contracting day 15 to 85, CD4/CD8 was balanced, whereas later expanders leaned CD4+.

Amplification by 5'RACE using constant-segment primers produced TCR alpha and TCR beta cDNA libraries that carried sample barcodes and UMIs. TCRdb called the 5' RACE reads again in MiXCR, with one record for every CDR3 protein. The sample yields around 140,000 distinct CDR3 sequences, about 6% seen once. Comment on this clonotype: Its antigen is not known.

The CDR3 has 14 residues. Per germline, CDR1 LGHNA and CDR2 YSLEER. The junction had 6 bases not matched to a gene; V was cut back by 1 base and J by 9 bases. Sequenced: PBMCs or a T cell subset sorted from them (not recorded which). The genes are TRBV4-3 and TRBJ2-1, with 7 bases aligning to TRBD2. The TCR sequence derives from an adult woman who had mild COVID-19 (a few samples of this study predate the infection). Cell type and time point are not known. DNA for the CDR3: TGCGCCAGCAGCCAAGGTTGGCGGGAGATTGAGCAGTTCTTC. Its translation is CASSQGWREIEQFF.